The 13 T cell receptor beta chains below were found in one sample sequenced in a study of cytomegalovirus exposure and HLA in healthy donors. 60 Vbeta and 13 Jbeta primers were used in PCR. Produced via immunoSEQ multiplex PCR; TCRdb's table is partial and in-frame only. The profile covers 95,000 to 150,000 clones, with over 60% appearing a single time and approximately 8.5% taken by the ten largest. Input material: PBMCs. The receptors stem from a woman aged 40 to 50 in good health and CMV-seropositive.

The chain links TRBV10-3 to TRBJ1-2; D call uncertain. In germline, CDR1 is ENHRY, CDR2 SYGVKD. Trimming took 2 bases from V and 0 from J, leaving 4 bases between them. The CDR3 has 13 residues. The CDR3 DNA is TGTGCCATCAGTGAGCCTGCTAACTATGGCTACACCTTC. Its protein is CAISEPANYGYTF.

This clone was picked up a small number of times. This sequence joins TRBV6-6 and TRBJ1-2; a possible D gene is TRBD1 (6 bases). The V end was cut by 2 bases, the J end by 4 bases, with 11 bases between. Per the germline V gene, CDR1 is MNHNY and CDR2 is SVGAGI (reference sequence). The CDR3 sequence is 14 residues long. The CDR3 loop reads CASSYGQPTYGYTF. The CDR3 DNA reads TGTGCCAGCAGTTACGGACAGCCTACCTATGGCTACACCTTC.

The chain recombines TRBV27 with TRBJ2-7; TRBD1 might be the D (6 bases). This CDR3 is 15 amino acids long. Trimming took off 6 bases at V and 11 bases at J, with 26 bases between the two ends. Germline CDR1 is MNHEY and CDR2 is SMNVEV (reference sequence). For the CDR3, the DNA is TGTGCCAGCAGCCTCATCCCGGGACAAGGATTGGAGGAGTACTTC. This codes for CASSLIPGQGLEEYF.

Only one count was recorded for this clone. This chain joins TRBV5-6 and TRBJ2-1; D gene unclear. The CDR3 consists of 13 residues. Trimming shortened V by 0 bases and J by 9 bases, and 10 bases separated the two germline ends. The germline gives CDR1 SGHDT, CDR2 YYEEEE. CDR3 sequence reads: CASSLVSPAEQFF. The CDR3 region has the DNA TGTGCCAGCAGCTTGGTTAGTCCCGCTGAGCAGTTCTTC.

The V gene is TRBV6-6, the J gene TRBJ2-7; 11 nucleotides match TRBD1. The V gene end was trimmed by 6 bases and the J gene end by 4 bases; junction bases not matched to a gene: 5. Germline CDR1 reads MNHNY; CDR2 reads SVGAGI (reference sequence). The length of the CDR3 is 14 residues. CDR3 sequence reads: CASSRTGGVYEQYF. Here the CDR3 DNA reads TGTGCCAGCAGCAGGACAGGGGGCGTTTACGAGCAGTACTTC.

The gene calls are TRBV30 and TRBJ2-2; 9 positions agree with TRBD1. The trim removed 3 bases at V and 3 bases at J, leaving 5 bases unmatched. The CDR3 covers 15 residues. Germline loops: CDR1 GTSNPN, CDR2 SVGIG (reference sequence). This CDR3 reads CAWSMGTGHTGELFF. The CDR3 DNA follows: TGTGCCTGGAGCATGGGGACAGGGCACACCGGGGAGCTGTTTTTT. The variable domain in full, with the rest retrieved from reference TRBV30 and TRBJ2-2, is SQTIHQWPATLVQPVGSPLSLECTVEGTSNPNLYWYRQAAGRGLQLLFYSVGIGQISSEVPQNLSASRPQDRQFILSSKKLLLSDSGFYLCAWSMGTGHTGELFFGEGSRLTVL.

Only a few counts were recorded for this clone. The rearrangement links TRBV18 to TRBJ1-2; TRBD1 aligns across 8 bases. The V segment lost 3 bases and the J segment 8 bases; nucleotides outside the gene matches: 8. This CDR3 spans 14 amino acids. CDR1 KGHSH and CDR2 LQKENI come from the germline V gene. This CDR3 reads CASSPDGQGGGYTF. DNA for the CDR3: TGTGCCAGCTCACCCGACGGACAGGGCGGGGGCTACACCTTC. The full variable domain, its missing parts supplied by reference TRBV18 and TRBJ1-2, is NAGVMQNPRHLVRRRGQEARLRCSPMKGHSHVYWYRQLPEEGLKFMVYLQKENIIDESGMPKERFSAEFPKEGPSILRIQQVVRGDSAAYFCASSPDGQGGGYTFGSGTRLTVV.

The chain links TRBV19 to TRBJ1-1; D gene unclear. Germline V CDR1 and CDR2: LNHDA, SQIVND (reference sequence). Trimming pared 0 bases from V and 4 bases from J, leaving 9 bases between. This CDR3 is 14 amino acids long. CDR3 sequence: CASSIDGGPTEAFF. The CDR3 coding sequence is TGTGCCAGTAGTATAGACGGAGGACCCACTGAAGCTTTCTTT.

This clone came up a few times. V usage is TRBV2 and J usage is TRBJ2-1, with 9 nucleotides matching TRBD2. V shed 5 bases and J 2 bases; nucleotides not matched to a gene: 4. The CDR3 runs to 15 residues. Germline V gene lookup returns CDR1 SNHLY and CDR2 FYNNEI. DNA of the CDR3: TGTGCCAGCAGTAAGACTAGCGGAGCCTACAATGAGCAGTTCTTC. Translated, it gives CASSKTSGAYNEQFF.

This clone appeared many times. The chain couples TRBV19 to TRBJ1-3; a weak D match, TRBD1 (6 bases). V dropped 5 bases and J dropped 2 bases, with 10 bases sitting between them. Germline V gives CDR1 LNHDA, CDR2 SQIVND (reference sequence). CDR3 size: 14 residues. For the CDR3, the DNA is TGTGCCAGTAGTCGCGGGGGCCCTGGAAACACCATATATTTT. This gives the protein CASSRGGPGNTIYF.

The rearrangement uses TRBV5-6 and TRBJ2-5; the D gene is possibly TRBD1 (5 bases). The V gene's germline CDR1 is SGHDT and CDR2 YYEEEE. This CDR3 region has 14 residues. Trimming took 0 bases from V and 1 from J, leaving 7 bases between them. CDR3 nucleotide sequence: TGTGCCAGCAGCTTGGCAGGGCTCCAAGAGACCCAGTACTTC. Translation: CASSLAGLQETQYF.

The J gene is TRBJ1-1, the V gene TRBV5-1; a possible D gene is TRBD1 (5 bases). The CDR3 has 13 residues. Trimming took off 0 bases at V and 6 bases at J, with 9 bases between the two ends. CDR1 is SGHRS and CDR2 is YFSETQ in the germline V gene. The CDR3 sequence: CASSLEGIAEAFF. The DNA for the CDR3 is TGCGCCAGCAGCTTGGAGGGGATCGCTGAAGCTTTCTTT.

This chain links TRBV30 with TRBJ1-1; D gene unclear. The CDR3 contains 11 residues. With 0 bases removed from V and 4 bases from J, the gap between germline ends came to 3 bases. Germline V gives CDR1 GTSNPN, CDR2 SVGIG (reference sequence). The CDR3 region is CAWSVLTEAFF. CDR3 DNA sequence: TGTGCCTGGAGTGTACTCACTGAAGCTTTCTTT.